One and the same sample provided the 11 T cell receptor beta chains below, sequenced in a study of glioma-infiltrating T cells after dendritic cell vaccination. The data were produced by immunoSEQ multiplex PCR, yet TCRdb's version contains in-frame clones alone and is incomplete. The data show 80,000 to 95,000 clones, about 85% seen once. Sample: blood, taken before dendritic cell vaccination. The receptors were sampled from a human donor with glioblastoma.

This clone was counted between two and nine times. This chain joins TRBV5-1 and TRBJ1-1; TRBD1 agrees at 9 bases. V shed 4 bases and J 4 bases; nucleotides not matched to a gene: 14. CDR1 and CDR2 from the germline V gene are SGHRS and YFSETQ. CDR3 length equals 17 residues. In DNA, the CDR3 is TGCGCCAGCAGCCCAGCCCCACAGGGGGCGGAAAGCACTGAAGCTTTCTTT. This translates into CASSPAPQGAESTEAFF.

This clone was seen a handful of times. The chain uses TRBV5-1 and TRBJ2-7, with TRBD2 matching 8 bases. Germline trimming cut 2 bases from V and 6 bases from J; bases unmatched to any gene: 1. Germline V gene lookup returns CDR1 SGHRS and CDR2 YFSETQ. The CDR3 loop spans 12 amino acids. The CDR3 spells CASSFSGGEQYF. CDR3 nucleotide sequence: TGCGCCAGCAGCTTCAGCGGGGGCGAGCAGTACTTC.

The chain combines TRBV9 with TRBJ1-2, with D perhaps matching TRBD1 (5 bases). Looked up from germline, CDR1 is SGDLS and CDR2 is YYNGEE. The CDR3 has 14 amino acids. With 0 bases removed from V and 2 bases from J, the gap between germline ends came to 8 bases. CDR3 sequence (DNA): TGTGCCAGCAGCGTAGACCAGGGAAACTATGGCTACACCTTC. Translated: CASSVDQGNYGYTF.

V and J are TRBV2 and TRBJ2-2; TRBD2 is a possible D gene (5 bases). V dropped 6 bases and J dropped 2 bases, with 7 bases sitting between them. Germline V gene lookup returns CDR1 SNHLY and CDR2 FYNNEI. This CDR3 has 13 residues. In DNA, the CDR3 is TGTGCCAGCAGGGACTCAAACACCGGGGAGCTGTTTTTT. Amino acid sequence: CASRDSNTGELFF.

This clone was counted a single time. The V and J genes are TRBV7-3 and TRBJ2-2, with D possibly matching TRBD2 (5 bases). Germline V gene sequence: CDR1 SGHTA, CDR2 FQGTGA. This CDR3 is built from 13 residues. Trimming stripped 4 bases from V and 5 bases from J, with 8 bases between. The CDR3 region has the DNA TGTGCCAGCAGCTCTGGACTTACCGGGGAGCTGTTTTTT. It is translated as CASSSGLTGELFF. The entire variable domain, with the rest obtained from reference TRBV7-3 and TRBJ2-2, is as follows: GAGVSQTPSNKVTEKGKYVELRCDPISGHTALYWYRQSLGQGPEFLIYFQGTGAADDSGLPNDRFFAVRPEGSVSTLKIQRTERGDSAVYLCASSSGLTGELFFGEGSRLTVL.

V and J are TRBV7-2 and TRBJ2-7; D is possibly TRBD2 (6 bases). The germline V and J ends were trimmed by 5 bases and 2 bases, with 16 bases remaining between them. The CDR3 sequence is 15 residues long. In germline, CDR1 is SGHTA, CDR2 FQGNSA. CDR3 nucleotides: TGTGCCAGCAGCCTGAGGACTACTCTACCCTACGAGCAGTACTTC. Its translation is CASSLRTTLPYEQYF.

The J gene is TRBJ2-5, the V gene TRBV29-1; D call uncertain. The CDR3 covers 12 residues. Looked up from germline, CDR1 is SQVTM and CDR2 is ANQGSEA. Trimming cost V 2 bases and J 0 bases, with 4 bases left between them. The CDR3 here is CSVELHQETQYF. CDR3 DNA: TGCAGCGTTGAACTCCACCAAGAGACCCAGTACTTC.

The gene calls are TRBV6-6 and TRBJ2-7; D gene ambiguous. Trimming stripped 4 bases from V and 3 bases from J, with 4 bases between. Looked up from germline, CDR1 is MNHNY and CDR2 is SVGAGI (reference sequence). The CDR3 contains 11 residues. For the CDR3, the DNA is TGTGCCAGCAGTTCCTTCTACGAGCAGTACTTC. Translating gives CASSSFYEQYF.

The rearrangement links TRBV7-6 to TRBJ2-7; TRBD2 aligns across 8 bases. After removal of 3 bases from V and 3 bases from J, the junction contained 4 bases not matched to a gene. Germline V gene sequence: CDR1 SGHVS, CDR2 FNYEAQ. The CDR3 sequence is 14 residues long. The CDR3 spells CASSLTSDLYEQYF. The CDR3 DNA is TGTGCCAGCAGCTTGACTAGCGATCTCTACGAGCAGTACTTC.

The chain recombines TRBV6-5 with TRBJ2-1; 11 bases match TRBD2. Germline V gene data show CDR1 as MNHEY and CDR2 as SVGAGI. This CDR3 has 14 residues. The junction had 6 bases not matched to a gene; V was cut back by 7 bases and J by 7 bases. Here the CDR3 reads CASKTSGSINEQFF. The CDR3 region has the DNA TGTGCCAGCAAAACTAGCGGGAGTATAAATGAGCAGTTCTTC.

This clone has just one count. The rearrangement joins TRBV6-6 to TRBJ2-7; 12 positions agree with TRBD1. The germline gives CDR1 MNHNY, CDR2 SVGAGI (reference sequence). The ends lost 4 bases at V and 5 bases at J; junction bases unmatched: 6. The CDR3 is made up of 15 amino acids. CDR3 residues: CASSFPGQGAHEQYF. The CDR3 DNA reads TGTGCCAGCAGTTTTCCGGGACAGGGGGCCCACGAGCAGTACTTC.